The next 27 T cell receptor beta chains were all read from a single sample in a study of cytomegalovirus exposure and HLA in healthy donors. TCRdb keeps only in-frame clones here, not all; method: immunoSEQ multiplex PCR. The sample has 100,000 to 150,000 clones, 85% to 90% seen once. The source material was PBMCs. Receptors originate from a man aged 25 to 45 in good health and CMV-seronegative.

This clone has just a few counts. This chain uses TRBV14 with TRBJ1-1; D is unclear. The CDR3 has 13 amino acids. From germline, CDR1 is SGHDN and CDR2 FVKESK. V was trimmed by 5 bases and J by 4 bases, leaving 11 bases between them. In DNA form, the CDR3 reads TGTGCCAGCAGCTTACACATGTCCACTGAAGCTTTCTTT. This translates into CASSLHMSTEAFF.

This clone was seen once. The chain links TRBV7-9 to TRBJ2-7; 8 bases align to TRBD2. This CDR3 spans 15 amino acids. V shed 3 bases and J 2 bases; nucleotides not matched to a gene: 6. The germline V gene has CDR1 SEHNR and CDR2 FQNEAQ (reference sequence). The CDR3 nucleotides read TGTGCCAGCAGCTTCGCCGGGACTAGACCCTACGAGCAGTACTTC. It encodes CASSFAGTRPYEQYF.

The chain couples TRBV25-1 to TRBJ2-1, with D possibly TRBD1 on 6 matching bases. V gave up 5 bases and J gave up 6 bases, with 11 bases separating them. CDR1 is MGHDK and CDR2 is SYGVNS in the germline V gene. The CDR3 is 13 residues long. The CDR3 DNA reads as TGTGCCAGCAGTAACAGGGCGGGCAATGAGCAGTTCTTC. As protein: CASSNRAGNEQFF.

This sequence joins TRBV5-1 and TRBJ2-5, with TRBD2 identical over 8 bases. The V gene end was trimmed by 0 bases and the J gene end by 6 bases; junction bases not matched to a gene: 13. Germline loops: CDR1 SGHRS, CDR2 YFSETQ. The CDR3 is made up of 17 amino acids. The CDR3 DNA reads TGCGCCAGCAGCTTGGATCTGGCGGGAGGATCGGTAAAGACCCAGTACTTC. Amino acid sequence: CASSLDLAGGSVKTQYF.

The rearrangement joins TRBV9 to TRBJ1-6; possibly TRBD1 for D (5 bases). V was clipped by 2 bases and J by 0 bases, with 9 bases between them. The length of the CDR3 is 16 residues. Germline lookup yields CDR1 SGDLS and CDR2 YYNGEE. In DNA, the CDR3 is TGTGCCAGCAGCGTCAGGGCCAGCTCCTATAATTCACCCCTCCACTTT. Encoded protein: CASSVRASSYNSPLHF. The whole variable domain, remainder taken from reference TRBV9 and TRBJ1-6, is DSGVTQTPKHLITATGQRVTLRCSPRSGDLSVYWYQQSLDQGLQFLIQYYNGEERAKGNILERFSAQQFPDLHSELNLSSLELGDSALYFCASSVRASSYNSPLHFGNGTRLTVT.

The V gene is TRBV5-1, the J gene TRBJ2-7; 8 bases match TRBD1. The V gene end was trimmed by 2 bases and the J gene end by 5 bases; junction bases not matched to a gene: 6. Germline V gene data show CDR1 as SGHRS and CDR2 as YFSETQ. CDR3 length: 14 amino acids. CDR3 loop: CASSLGQGANEQYF. DNA of the CDR3: TGCGCCAGCAGCTTAGGACAGGGCGCGAACGAGCAGTACTTC.

This chain uses TRBV19 with TRBJ1-2; D gene uncertain. The germline V and J ends were trimmed by 5 bases and 6 bases, with 19 bases remaining between them. The germline V gene has CDR1 LNHDA and CDR2 SQIVND (reference sequence). CDR3 size: 15 residues. The CDR3, as DNA: TGTGCCAGTAGTGCAAATGAACTAACGTCTAATGGCTACACCTTC. Translating it yields CASSANELTSNGYTF.

This clone was counted once. This chain joins TRBV2 and TRBJ2-1; TRBD2 matches at 14 bases. V lost 4 bases, J lost 7 bases, and 3 bases stayed unmatched. The CDR3 runs to 15 residues. Germline-derived CDR1 and CDR2 are SNHLY and FYNNEI. CDR3 residues: CASSVGTSGRNEQFF. In nucleotides, the CDR3 is TGTGCCAGCAGTGTGGGGACTAGCGGGAGAAATGAGCAGTTCTTC. The complete variable domain, with remaining parts taken from reference TRBV2 and TRBJ2-1, reads EPEVTQTPSHQVTQMGQEVILRCVPISNHLYFYWYRQILGQKVEFLVSFYNNEISEKSEIFDDQFSVERPDGSNFTLKIRSTKLEDSAMYFCASSVGTSGRNEQFFGPGTRLTVL.

This rearrangement joins TRBV6-5 to TRBJ2-7, with 9 bases identical to TRBD1. Germline trimming cut 5 bases from V and 5 bases from J; bases unmatched to any gene: 7. The CDR3 contains 14 residues. In germline, CDR1 is MNHEY, CDR2 SVGAGI. CDR3 DNA: TGTGCCAGCAGTGGCCTGGGACAGGGCAACGAGCAGTACTTC. It encodes CASSGLGQGNEQYF.

The J gene is TRBJ2-1, the V gene TRBV6-4; 9 bases agree with TRBD1. Trimming at V came to 3 bases and at J to 8 bases, leaving 8 bases not matched to a gene. Looked up from germline, CDR1 is MRHNA and CDR2 is SNTAGT. This CDR3 spans 15 amino acids. The CDR3, as DNA: TGTGCCAGCAGTGAAGGGGACAGGGCGGTGGATGAGCAGTTCTTC. Amino acid sequence: CASSEGDRAVDEQFF.

This chain joins TRBV5-8 and TRBJ2-1, with TRBD2 matching 8 bases. Trimming removed 2 bases from V and 9 bases from J; junction bases left unmatched: 10. The CDR3 is made up of 15 amino acids. CDR1 and CDR2 from the germline V gene are SGHTS and YDEGEE. Written as DNA, the CDR3 is TGTGCCAGCAGCTTCTCGGGACTAGAGGTCATTGAGCAGTTCTTC. Its protein product is CASSFSGLEVIEQFF. Full variable domain (remainder filled in from reference TRBV5-8 and TRBJ2-1): EAGVTQSPTHLIKTRGQQATLRCSPISGHTSVYWYQQALGLGLQFLLWYDEGEERNRGNFPPRFSGRQFPNYSSELNVNALELEDSALYLCASSFSGLEVIEQFFGPGTRLTVL.

The chain employs TRBV5-4 and TRBJ2-1; 7 nucleotides line up with TRBD2. Unmatched junction bases numbered 4, after V lost 4 bases and J lost 9 bases. This CDR3 has 12 residues. CDR1 is SGHNT, CDR2 YYREEE, per germline (reference sequence). CDR3 DNA sequence: TGTGCCAGCAGCCTACAGCGGGGTGAGCAGTTCTTC. It translates to CASSLQRGEQFF.

This clone has just one count. The chain links TRBV7-2 to TRBJ1-4; D is ambiguous. CDR1 and CDR2 (germline): SGHTA, FQGNSA. V was clipped by 5 bases and J by 8 bases, with 27 bases between them. The CDR3 is 18 residues long. The CDR3 spells CASSLSLGEVRRGEKLFF. DNA for the CDR3: TGTGCCAGCAGCCTGTCGTTAGGTGAGGTTCGACGGGGAGAAAAACTGTTTTTT.

The J gene is TRBJ2-1, the V gene TRBV14; D unclear. The V and J ends lost 1 base and 3 bases respectively, with 10 bases between them. This CDR3 spans 15 amino acids. CDR1 is SGHDN, CDR2 FVKESK, per germline. CDR3 sequence (DNA): TGTGCCAGCAGCCAAGGGCCGGCGGACTACAATGAGCAGTTCTTC. Translating gives CASSQGPADYNEQFF. The variable domain in full, with the rest retrieved from reference TRBV14 and TRBJ2-1, is EAGVTQFPSHSVIEKGQTVTLRCDPISGHDNLYWYRRVMGKEIKFLLHFVKESKQDESGMPNNRFLAERTGGTYSTLKVQPAELEDSGVYFCASSQGPADYNEQFFGPGTRLTVL.

This chain connects TRBV6-5 to TRBJ2-1; 10 bases line up with TRBD1. V shed 10 bases, J shed 4 bases, and the junction held 7 bases outside the gene matches. The CDR3 loop spans 14 amino acids. Germline V CDR1 and CDR2: MNHEY, SVGAGI. CDR3 in DNA: TGTGCCACCCTCGGGACAGGGGCGTACAATGAGCAGTTCTTC. Protein: CATLGTGAYNEQFF.

V usage is TRBV5-1 and J usage is TRBJ2-7; 7 bases are shared with TRBD1. The CDR3 runs 14 residues. Germline CDR1 and CDR2: SGHRS and YFSETQ. After removal of 0 bases from V and 3 bases from J, the junction contained 3 bases not matched to a gene. CDR3 sequence (DNA): TGCGCCAGCAGCTTGGACAGGGGCAACTACGAGCAGTACTTC. This encodes CASSLDRGNYEQYF.

This chain connects TRBV5-1 to TRBJ2-3; the match to TRBD2 covers 12 bases. The CDR3 spans 18 residues. J gave up 3 bases and V 4 bases, and 12 bases lay outside the gene matches. Per the germline V gene, CDR1 is SGHRS and CDR2 is YFSETQ. CDR3 sequence: CASSPGLAGLLPTDTQYF. Written as DNA, the CDR3 is TGCGCCAGCAGCCCAGGACTAGCGGGACTGTTACCGACAGATACGCAGTATTTT.

The rearrangement links TRBV11-1 to TRBJ2-2; 15 bases fit TRBD2. With V trimmed by 5 bases and J by 5 bases, 9 bases remained unmatched. Germline CDR1 SGHAT, CDR2 FQDESV (reference sequence). This CDR3 is built from 18 residues. CDR3 DNA: TGTGCCAGCAGCCTGGGACTAGCGGGAGGCAAAAGGACCGGGGAGCTGTTTTTT. It encodes CASSLGLAGGKRTGELFF.

The sample holds one count of this clone. This sequence joins TRBV19 and TRBJ1-4; D is unresolved. With 3 bases removed from V and 0 bases from J, the gap between germline ends came to 8 bases. CDR1 is LNHDA, CDR2 SQIVND, per germline (reference sequence). This CDR3 region has 15 residues. The CDR3 spells CASSITVTTNEKLFF. The CDR3 nucleotides are TGTGCCAGTAGTATCACAGTTACAACTAATGAAAAACTGTTTTTT.

CDR3 loop: CAWSVLDIAFGNEQFF. CDR3 nucleotides: TGTGCCTGGAGTGTACTGGACATTGCGTTTGGCAATGAGCAGTTCTTC. The chain links TRBV30 to TRBJ2-1; D might be TRBD1 (5 bases). The CDR3 extends over 16 amino acids. The ends were cut back, 0 bases at V and 6 bases at J, with 18 bases in the middle. Germline CDR1 reads GTSNPN; CDR2 reads SVGIG (reference sequence).

This chain connects TRBV4-1 to TRBJ2-1; 15 positions agree with TRBD2. Per germline, CDR1 MGHRA and CDR2 YSYEKL. The CDR3 has 20 amino acids. The V gene end was trimmed by 0 bases and the J gene end by 8 bases; junction bases not matched to a gene: 14. Here the CDR3 reads CASSQEPGTSGRSGRDEQFF. The CDR3 DNA reads as TGCGCCAGCAGCCAAGAGCCCGGGACTAGCGGGAGGAGTGGTCGTGATGAGCAGTTCTTC.

V is TRBV15 and J is TRBJ2-7; D remains ambiguous. Germline assignment: CDR1 LNHNV and CDR2 YYDKDF (reference sequence). This CDR3 is 13 amino acids long. Trimming removed 5 bases at V and 3 bases at J, with 11 bases between. For the CDR3, the DNA is TGTGCCACCAGCTCAACCGAGATCTACGAGCAGTACTTC. As protein: CATSSTEIYEQYF. Variable domain in full (rest from reference TRBV15 and TRBJ2-7): DAMVIQNPRYQVTQFGKPVTLSCSQTLNHNVMYWYQQKSSQAPKLLFHYYDKDFNNEADTPDNFQSRRPNTSFCFLDIRSPGLGDTAMYLCATSSTEIYEQYFGPGTRLTVT.

This rearrangement joins TRBV19 to TRBJ2-1; 8 bases line up with TRBD2. The CDR3 extends over 15 amino acids. CDR1 and CDR2 (germline): LNHDA, SQIVND (reference sequence). Trimming removed 8 bases from V and 7 bases from J; junction bases left unmatched: 13. CDR3 DNA sequence: TGTGCCAGTTTGGAGTCCAGCGGGAGTGGGAATGAGCAGTTCTTC. This codes for CASLESSGSGNEQFF. The full variable domain, rest sourced from reference TRBV19 and TRBJ2-1, is DGGITQSPKYLFRKEGQNVTLSCEQNLNHDAMYWYRQDPGQGLRLIYYSQIVNDFQKGDIAEGYSVSREKKESFPLTVTSAQKNPTAFYLCASLESSGSGNEQFFGPGTRLTVL.

V gene TRBV9 combines with J gene TRBJ2-3; TRBD2 matches at 10 bases. The CDR3 consists of 15 residues. Germline V CDR1 and CDR2: SGDLS, YYNGEE. J lost 7 bases, V lost 0 bases, and 5 bases had no gene match. The CDR3, as DNA: TGTGCCAGCAGCGTAGAACTAGCGGGATTATATACGCAGTATTTT. It translates to CASSVELAGLYTQYF.

This chain connects TRBV30 to TRBJ2-5; perhaps TRBD1 as D (6 bases). In germline, CDR1 is GTSNPN, CDR2 SVGIG (reference sequence). The CDR3 spans 14 residues. V lost 1 base and J lost 1, with 10 bases in between. CDR3: CAWSGDTGQETQYF. Written as DNA, the CDR3 is TGTGCCTGGAGTGGGGACACCGGCCAAGAGACCCAGTACTTC.

This clone has just a few counts. The J gene is TRBJ2-7, the V gene TRBV5-4; 10 positions agree with TRBD1. V was pared by 4 bases and J by 7 bases, with 8 bases of the junction left unmatched. This CDR3 is 14 amino acids long. The germline CDR1 and CDR2 sequences are SGHNT and YYREEE (reference sequence). The DNA of the CDR3 is TGTGCCAGCAGCCTGCCCGGGACAGGGGTTGAGCAGTACTTC. This encodes CASSLPGTGVEQYF. The complete variable domain, with remaining parts taken from reference TRBV5-4 and TRBJ2-7, reads ETGVTQSPTHLIKTRGQQVTLRCSSQSGHNTVSWYQQALGQGPQFIFQYYREEENGRGNFPPRFSGLQFPNYSSELNVNALELDDSALYLCASSLPGTGVEQYFGPGTRLTVT.

The rearrangement joins TRBV11-2 to TRBJ2-7; 10 bases agree with TRBD1. The V and J ends lost 10 bases and 2 bases, in that order; junction bases with no gene match: 14. CDR1 is SGHAT, CDR2 FQNNGV, per germline. This CDR3 spans 16 amino acids. In DNA form, the CDR3 reads TGTGCCACCGGGGACAGGGGTCCTAAATTTACCTACGAGCAGTACTTC. As protein: CATGDRGPKFTYEQYF.